These 24 T cell receptor beta chains came from one sample sequenced in a study of T cell responses to AZD1222 COVID-19 vaccine. The data were produced by immunoSEQ multiplex PCR, yet TCRdb's version contains in-frame clones alone and is incomplete. This sample has around 89,000 clones, with around 91% found just once. The specimen was peripheral blood, collected 28 days after the second AZD1222 dose. The receptors originated from an adult who received the AZD1222 COVID-19 vaccine.

The sample holds a few counts of this clone. The chain is built from TRBV19 and TRBJ1-2; the D gene is possibly TRBD1 (5 bases). The germline V and J ends were trimmed by 7 bases and 1 base, with 22 bases remaining between them. CDR3 length: 17 residues. CDR1 and CDR2 from the germline V gene are LNHDA and SQIVND (reference sequence). Here the CDR3 reads CASKSARRGAVNYGYTF. CDR3 nucleotide sequence: TGTGCCAGTAAATCGGCAAGAAGGGGTGCTGTTAACTATGGCTACACCTTC. Looking up the rest from reference TRBV19 and TRBJ1-2 gives the full variable domain: DGGITQSPKYLFRKEGQNVTLSCEQNLNHDAMYWYRQDPGQGLRLIYYSQIVNDFQKGDIAEGYSVSREKKESFPLTVTSAQKNPTAFYLCASKSARRGAVNYGYTFGSGTRLTVV.

The table lists this clone with a few counts. The V and J genes are TRBV5-1 and TRBJ1-5; D unclear. V lost 1 base and J lost 0, with 8 bases in between. The CDR3 runs to 15 residues. From germline, CDR1 is SGHRS and CDR2 YFSETQ. Written as DNA, the CDR3 is TGCGCCAGCAGCTTGACGGGGAATAGCAATCAGCCCCAGCATTTT. It specifies CASSLTGNSNQPQHF.

On this clone itself: One junction end does not reproduce the germline sequence, and a read error may be involved. The chain combines TRBV7-7 with TRBJ2-3; the D is unclear. Germline V gene lookup returns CDR1 SSHAT and CDR2 FNYEAQ (reference sequence). This CDR3 is built from 15 residues. CDR3 in amino acids: CASSLDSVFTDTQYF. DNA of the CDR3: TGTGCTAGCAGCTTAGACTCGGTATTCACAGATACGCAGTATTTT.

This clone was counted a single time. The chain is built from TRBV19 and TRBJ2-2; D remains unclear. The V end lost 6 bases, the J end lost 5 bases, and 13 bases lay between the germline ends. Germline assignment: CDR1 LNHDA and CDR2 SQIVND (reference sequence). The CDR3 is 14 amino acids. The CDR3 here is CASSSPGRTGELFF. The CDR3 nucleotides are TGTGCCAGTAGCTCCCCTGGACGGACCGGGGAGCTGTTTTTT. Combining the CDR3 with reference TRBV19 and TRBJ2-2 gives the whole variable domain DGGITQSPKYLFRKEGQNVTLSCEQNLNHDAMYWYRQDPGQGLRLIYYSQIVNDFQKGDIAEGYSVSREKKESFPLTVTSAQKNPTAFYLCASSSPGRTGELFFGEGSRLTVL.

The rearrangement uses TRBV13 and TRBJ1-2; weak D call: TRBD1 (5 bases). This CDR3 spans 15 amino acids. CDR1 is PRHDT, CDR2 FYEKMQ, per germline (reference sequence). V was pared by 2 bases and J by 8 bases, with 18 bases between. CDR3 in DNA: TGTGCCAGCAGCTTAAGGGGCAGGGTGACTGGGGGCTACACCTTC. It translates to CASSLRGRVTGGYTF.

This clone has only one observation. The CDR3 here is CASQSYMNTEAFF. The CDR3 DNA sequence: TGTGCCAGTCAGAGTTATATGAACACTGAAGCTTTCTTT. The V and J genes are TRBV12-3 or TRBV12-4 and TRBJ1-1; D not certain. The CDR3 is 13 amino acids. Trimming removed 9 bases from V and 0 bases from J, with 11 bases in between.

The chain combines TRBV7-2 with TRBJ1-2; 8 bases match TRBD1. Germline assignment: CDR1 SGHTA and CDR2 FQGNSA. V was pared by 6 bases and J by 0 bases, with 3 bases of the junction left unmatched. The CDR3 sequence is 14 residues long. The CDR3 DNA sequence: TGTGCCAGCAGACCAGGGGGCGCTAACTATGGCTACACCTTC. Translation: CASRPGGANYGYTF.

J is TRBJ1-5 and V is TRBV5-8, with no clear D. CDR1 and CDR2 (germline): SGHTS, YDEGEE. Deletions cut 7 bases from V and 0 bases from J, with 8 bases between. The CDR3 totals 13 residues. The CDR3 sequence: CASPWGSNQPQHF. The CDR3 bases are TGTGCCAGCCCATGGGGTAGCAATCAGCCCCAGCATTTT.

The genes are TRBV5-4 and TRBJ2-1; TRBD1 agrees at 7 bases. With V trimmed by 2 bases and J by 2 bases, 1 base remained unmatched. There are 14 residues in the CDR3. Germline CDR1 is SGHNT and CDR2 is YYREEE (reference sequence). In DNA, the CDR3 is TGTGCCAGCAGCTTCCAGGGGGCCTACAATGAGCAGTTCTTC. This sequence encodes CASSFQGAYNEQFF.

The V gene is TRBV29-1, the J gene TRBJ1-2, with a tentative D call TRBD1 (5 bases). Germline V gives CDR1 SQVTM, CDR2 ANQGSEA. The CDR3 contains 15 residues. Trimming shortened V by 3 bases and J by 4 bases, and 18 bases separated the two germline ends. The CDR3 nucleotides read TGCAGCGTTGATCTACAGGAGTTGGGATCCTATGGCTACACCTTC. This encodes CSVDLQELGSYGYTF.

This chain uses TRBV13 with TRBJ1-3, with TRBD1 as a possible D gene (5 bases). The germline CDR1 and CDR2 sequences are PRHDT and FYEKMQ (reference sequence). This CDR3 contains 14 residues. V shed 1 base and J shed 1 base, with 5 bases lying between them. CDR3 residues: CASSLDRSGNTIYF. CDR3 DNA: TGTGCCAGCAGCTTAGACAGGTCTGGAAACACCATATATTTT.

This clone was recorded only once. The chain has TRBV4-3 and TRBJ1-5; D may be TRBD1 (5 bases). CDR1 and CDR2 from the germline V gene are LGHNA and YSLEER. Trimming removed 0 bases from V and 3 bases from J, with 9 bases in between. The CDR3 spans 15 residues. CDR3 loop: CASSQDKGTNQPQHF. In DNA form, the CDR3 reads TGCGCCAGCAGCCAAGATAAGGGGACCAATCAGCCCCAGCATTTT.

The chain links TRBV29-1 to TRBJ2-1; no clear D gene. V lost 5 bases and J lost 5, with 10 bases in between. This CDR3 comprises 12 residues. The germline gives CDR1 SQVTM, CDR2 ANQGSEA. The CDR3 is CSVPAENNEQFF. CDR3 DNA: TGCAGCGTTCCGGCAGAGAACAATGAGCAGTTCTTC.

This chain links TRBV12-3 or TRBV12-4 with TRBJ1-1, with D hard to call. The CDR3 runs to 13 residues. Trimming pared 4 bases from V and 1 base from J, leaving 7 bases between. The chain's CDR3 is CASSSARNTEAFF. CDR3 in DNA: TGTGCCAGCAGTTCAGCCAGGAACACTGAAGCTTTCTTT.

The rearrangement joins TRBV9 to TRBJ1-1; possibly TRBD1 for D (6 bases). V lost 0 bases, J lost 0 bases, and 9 bases lay in between. CDR1 is SGDLS and CDR2 is YYNGEE in the germline V gene. This CDR3 region has 15 residues. Written as DNA, the CDR3 is TGTGCCAGCAGCGTAGATTGGGGGCTGAACACTGAAGCTTTCTTT. It encodes CASSVDWGLNTEAFF.

The chain carries TRBV11-2 and TRBJ2-7; D is uncertain. V gave up 0 bases and J gave up 0 bases, with 12 bases separating them. CDR1 and CDR2 (germline): SGHAT, FQNNGV. This CDR3 is built from 16 residues. The CDR3 nucleotides are TGTGCCAGCAGCTTAGAGATTCAGGTTCGCTCCTACGAGCAGTACTTC. Its protein product is CASSLEIQVRSYEQYF. The full variable domain, rest sourced from reference TRBV11-2 and TRBJ2-7, is EAGVAQSPRYKIIEKRQSVAFWCNPISGHATLYWYQQILGQGPKLLIQFQNNGVVDDSQLPKDRFSAERLKGVDSTLKIQPAKLEDSAVYLCASSLEIQVRSYEQYFGPGTRLTVT.

This sequence joins TRBV5-6 and TRBJ1-5; D ambiguous. Between the trimmed V and J ends, which lost 0 bases and 5 bases, there was a span of 6 bases. The CDR3 covers 13 residues. Germline-derived CDR1 and CDR2 are SGHDT and YYEEEE. CDR3 coding DNA: TGTGCCAGCAGCTTGGCCTGGGATCAGCCCCAGCATTTT. Protein: CASSLAWDQPQHF.

The V gene is TRBV7-3, the J gene TRBJ2-5, with 12 bases identical to TRBD2. After removal of 0 bases from V and 1 base from J, the junction contained 0 bases not matched to a gene. This CDR3 has 16 amino acids. Germline CDR1 is SGHTA and CDR2 is FQGTGA. The CDR3 coding sequence is TGTGCCAGCAGCTTAACGACTAGCGGGGGCCAAGAGACCCAGTACTTC. This sequence encodes CASSLTTSGGQETQYF.

This sequence joins TRBV18 and TRBJ2-3, with D perhaps TRBD1 or TRBD2 (5 bases each). Germline loops: CDR1 KGHSH, CDR2 LQKENI. This CDR3 is 17 amino acids long. The germline V and J ends were trimmed by 1 base and 2 bases, with 16 bases remaining between them. CDR3 nucleotides: TGTGCCAGCTCACCACTTCAGGGACGACGGGACACAGATACGCAGTATTTT. Translated, it gives CASSPLQGRRDTDTQYF.

V usage is TRBV7-9 and J usage is TRBJ1-4, with D possibly matching TRBD1 (6 bases). The CDR3 length is 13 residues. Trimming left V 9 bases short and J 3 bases short, with 11 bases between. Germline V CDR1 and CDR2: SEHNR, FQNEAQ (reference sequence). CDR3 in amino acids: CASRDTPNEKLFF. The CDR3 region has the DNA TGTGCCAGTCGGGACACCCCTAATGAAAAACTGTTTTTT.

The V gene is TRBV6-2 or TRBV6-3, the J gene TRBJ2-1; D is perhaps TRBD1 (5 bases). V dropped 0 bases and J dropped 5 bases, with 8 bases sitting between them. The CDR3 is 14 residues long. CDR1 MNHEY and CDR2 SVGEGT come from the germline V gene. CDR3 amino acids: CASSYSRQHNEQFF. The CDR3 DNA sequence: TGTGCCAGCAGTTACTCGCGACAGCACAATGAGCAGTTCTTC.

The genes are TRBV29-1 and TRBJ2-5; 7 bases are shared with TRBD2. The V segment lost 2 bases and the J segment 5 bases; nucleotides outside the gene matches: 5. CDR3 length: 13 residues. The germline V gene has CDR1 SQVTM and CDR2 ANQGSEA. The CDR3 nucleotides read TGCAGCGTTGAATTGGGGGGGAGGGAGACCCAGTACTTC. Its translation is CSVELGGRETQYF.

V usage is TRBV5-1 and J usage is TRBJ2-7; TRBD1 agrees at 9 bases. The CDR3 runs 15 residues. Germline CDR1 SGHRS, CDR2 YFSETQ. V dropped 2 bases and J dropped 4; count of bases not matched to a gene: 7. The CDR3 DNA is TGCGCCAGCAGCTTTTTCGGACAGGGGAGTTACGAGCAGTACTTC. It encodes CASSFFGQGSYEQYF.

The chain joins TRBV4-1 to TRBJ2-7; tentative D call: TRBD2 (6 bases). The V end lost 0 bases, the J end lost 4 bases, and 13 bases lay between the germline ends. Per germline, CDR1 MGHRA and CDR2 YSYEKL. The CDR3 is 15 amino acids. CDR3 sequence reads: CASSQDTGGSYEQYF. CDR3 nucleotide sequence: TGCGCCAGCAGCCAAGATACCGGGGGATCTTACGAGCAGTACTTC.